These 8 T cell receptor beta chains were all obtained from the same sample, sequenced in a study of blood T cell repertoires in COVID-19. TCRdb's table, derived via immunoSEQ multiplex PCR, lists solely in-frame clones and lacks some. The data contain around 150,000 clones, 70% to 90% of them singletons. Sequenced sample: peripheral blood. These receptors came from a woman aged 50 to 60 with acute or convalescent COVID-19.

V gene TRBV6-2 or TRBV6-3 combines with J gene TRBJ1-5; D possibly corresponds to TRBD1 (6 bases). This CDR3 is 15 amino acids long. Per germline, CDR1 MNHEY and CDR2 SVGEGT. V was shortened by 4 bases and J by 0 bases, with 10 bases between the two germline ends. This CDR3 is CASSWDKYSNQPQHF. The CDR3 coding sequence is TGTGCCAGCAGTTGGGACAAATATAGCAATCAGCCCCAGCATTTT.

This sequence joins TRBV12-3 or TRBV12-4 and TRBJ2-7; D is uncertain. There are 12 residues in the CDR3. V was pared by 6 bases and J by 2 bases, with 8 bases between. This chain's CDR3 is CASSDGAYEQYF. For the CDR3, the DNA is TGTGCCAGCAGCGACGGAGCCTACGAGCAGTACTTC.

CDR3 coding DNA: TGTGCCAGCAGTTTAGGCGATCAGCCCCAGCATTTT. Translated: CASSLGDQPQHF. This chain uses TRBV12-3 or TRBV12-4 with TRBJ1-5; D not certain. This CDR3 contains 12 residues. V was shortened by 1 base and J by 5 bases, with 3 bases between the two germline ends.

This chain connects TRBV27 to TRBJ2-1; weak D call: TRBD2 (5 bases). Trimming removed 7 bases from V and 10 bases from J, with 20 bases in between. This CDR3 spans 14 amino acids. Germline lookup yields CDR1 MNHEY and CDR2 SMNVEV (reference sequence). As DNA, the CDR3 is TGTGCCAGCACCCAAAGCGGATCGCTGACCGAGCAGTTCTTC. This sequence encodes CASTQSGSLTEQFF.

The chain combines TRBV19 with TRBJ1-2; D perhaps matches TRBD1 (5 bases). The V and J ends lost 8 bases and 8 bases respectively, with 21 bases between them. Germline assignment: CDR1 LNHDA and CDR2 SQIVND (reference sequence). This CDR3 is built from 14 residues. The CDR3 region has the DNA TGTGCCAGTGCCCCGGGGGGACCTCTCGTCGGCTACACCTTC. It is translated as CASAPGGPLVGYTF.

The genes are TRBV4-2 and TRBJ1-2; 8 bases map to TRBD1. The CDR3 consists of 13 residues. Trimming removed 3 bases from V and 6 bases from J; junction bases left unmatched: 3. The germline CDR1 and CDR2 sequences are LGHNA and YNFKEQ. CDR3 region: CASSQTTGDGYTF. DNA of the CDR3: TGTGCCAGCAGCCAGACGACAGGGGATGGCTACACCTTC.

Written as DNA, the CDR3 is TGTGCCAGCAGCGTAGCAAGACATAGGGGGAACACCGGGGAGCTGTTTTTT. It translates to CASSVARHRGNTGELFF. The chain combines TRBV9 with TRBJ2-2, with D possibly TRBD1 on 5 matching bases. The CDR3 is 17 amino acids. Germline V gene lookup returns CDR1 SGDLS and CDR2 YYNGEE. Trimming took off 0 bases at V and 1 base at J, with 13 bases between the two ends.

The chain employs TRBV7-3 and TRBJ2-2; D is possibly TRBD1 (5 bases). Trimming left V 1 base short and J 0 bases short, with 9 bases between. The CDR3 length is 16 residues. The germline gives CDR1 SGHTA, CDR2 FQGTGA. DNA of the CDR3: TGTGCCAGCAGCTTAAATGCAGGGACGAACACCGGGGAGCTGTTTTTT. It specifies CASSLNAGTNTGELFF.